The next 24 T cell receptor beta chains were all read from a single sample in a study of PD-L1 blockade in urothelial cancer. The assay was immunoSEQ multiplex PCR, and TCRdb's table has in-frame clones only and misses some. The profile shows 50,000 or so clones, about 81% of them singletons. The time point: pretreatment peripheral blood. The sample consisted of PBMCs, taken around atezolizumab (anti-PD-L1) treatment. Source of these receptors: a man aged 65 to 85 with urothelial cancer.

This clone was counted once. V and J are TRBV7-7 and TRBJ2-3; 7 positions agree with TRBD2. CDR1 and CDR2 from the germline V gene are SSHAT and FNYEAQ (reference sequence). The CDR3 has 13 amino acids. Germline trimming cut 5 bases from V and 4 bases from J; bases unmatched to any gene: 3. The CDR3 region is CASSVGGADTQYF. The CDR3 DNA reads TGTGCCAGCAGCGTGGGGGGGGCAGATACGCAGTATTTT.

The rearrangement links TRBV7-6 to TRBJ1-4; D perhaps matches TRBD1 (5 bases). The CDR3 runs to 17 residues. The V and J ends lost 0 bases and 0 bases respectively, with 11 bases between them. Per the germline V gene, CDR1 is SGHVS and CDR2 is FNYEAQ. The CDR3 spells CASSLAPRRATNEKLFF. The CDR3 bases are TGTGCCAGCAGCTTAGCGCCCCGCAGGGCAACTAATGAAAAACTGTTTTTT. The full variable domain, rest sourced from reference TRBV7-6 and TRBJ1-4, is GAGVSQSPRYKVTKRGQDVALRCDPISGHVSLYWYRQALGQGPEFLTYFNYEAQQDKSGLPNDRFSAERPEGSISTLTIQRTEQRDSAMYRCASSLAPRRATNEKLFFGSGTQLSVL.

This chain links TRBV5-6 with TRBJ1-1; D might be TRBD1 (5 bases). Germline-derived CDR1 and CDR2 are SGHDT and YYEEEE. V dropped 3 bases and J dropped 1 base, with 16 bases sitting between them. The CDR3 is 16 residues long. The CDR3 sequence: CASSSYLLQENTEAFF. The CDR3 bases are TGTGCCAGCAGCTCATACCTGTTACAGGAGAACACTGAAGCTTTCTTT.

CDR3 coding DNA: TGTGCCAGCAGGAACTTCAAGAGCTCCTACAATGAGCAGTTCTTC. Translating it yields CASRNFKSSYNEQFF. The gene calls are TRBV6-5 and TRBJ2-1, with unresolved D. V was pared by 6 bases and J by 0 bases, with 12 bases between. Germline CDR1 and CDR2: MNHEY and SVGAGI. There are 15 residues in the CDR3.

The chain is built from TRBV7-2 and TRBJ2-1, with TRBD2 matching 7 bases. This CDR3 has 15 residues. Germline values: CDR1 SGHTA, CDR2 FQGNSA. V lost 1 base to trimming and J lost 10 bases; unmatched junction nucleotides: 10. CDR3 nucleotides: TGTGCCAGCAGCTTAGGGGCTAGCGGACAAGAAGAGCAGTTCTTC. Translating gives CASSLGASGQEEQFF.

This chain connects TRBV5-4 to TRBJ1-2, with TRBD1 as a possible D gene (6 bases). The CDR3 loop spans 16 amino acids. With 4 bases removed from V and 6 bases from J, the gap between germline ends came to 22 bases. The V gene's germline CDR1 is SGHNT and CDR2 YYREEE (reference sequence). The CDR3 spells CASSTFRTGLRNGYTF. The CDR3 bases are TGTGCCAGCAGCACCTTCCGAACAGGGTTAAGGAATGGCTACACCTTC.

Notes on this clone: Mismatch with germline at one junction end may stem from a read error. The chain employs TRBV6-1 and TRBJ1-3, with 10 bases aligning to TRBD1. Per germline, CDR1 MNHNS and CDR2 SASEGT. CDR3 length equals 16 residues. CDR3 bases: TGTGCCAGCAGGGAAGACAGGGGGCTGGGAGGAAACACCATATATTTT. Protein sequence: CASREDRGLGGNTIYF.

The chain carries TRBV11-2 and TRBJ2-3, with D hard to call. Germline CDR1 is SGHAT and CDR2 is FQNNGV. The CDR3 has 15 residues. V was cut by 6 bases and J by 0 bases, with 13 bases left in between. In DNA, the CDR3 is TGTGCCAGCAGTTACTCAGGCAGCAGCACAGATACGCAGTATTTT. It yields the protein CASSYSGSSTDTQYF.

In its sample, this clone was seen once. The chain combines TRBV6-5 with TRBJ2-1, with D perhaps TRBD2 (6 bases). The V gene's germline CDR1 is MNHEY and CDR2 SVGAGI. The V end lost 7 bases, the J end lost 8 bases, and 18 bases lay between the germline ends. CDR3 length equals 14 residues. The CDR3 nucleotides read TGTGCCAGCAATAGGCGGGACCCCCGGGATGAGCAGTTCTTC. Translation: CASNRRDPRDEQFF.

V is TRBV5-4 and J is TRBJ2-5, with TRBD2 matching over 12 bases. This CDR3 comprises 15 residues. Looked up from germline, CDR1 is SGHNT and CDR2 is YYREEE (reference sequence). V lost 7 bases, J lost 3 bases, and 7 bases stayed unmatched. The CDR3 DNA is TGTGCCAGCGCCTACAGACTAGCGGGAGAAGAGACCCAGTACTTC. Translated: CASAYRLAGEETQYF. The complete variable domain, with remaining parts taken from reference TRBV5-4 and TRBJ2-5, reads ETGVTQSPTHLIKTRGQQVTLRCSSQSGHNTVSWYQQALGQGPQFIFQYYREEENGRGNFPPRFSGLQFPNYSSELNVNALELDDSALYLCASAYRLAGEETQYFGPGTRLLVL.

CDR3 in amino acids: CASKKTGTTGELFF. CDR3 DNA: TGTGCCAGCAAAAAGACAGGGACGACCGGGGAGCTGTTTTTT. V usage is TRBV6-1 and J usage is TRBJ2-2; 7 positions agree with TRBD1. Per germline, CDR1 MNHNS and CDR2 SASEGT. Trimming cost V 7 bases and J 5 bases; bases outside gene matches: 7. There are 14 residues in the CDR3.

J is TRBJ2-1 and V is TRBV19; 7 bases map to TRBD2. The CDR3 is made up of 14 amino acids. CDR1 is LNHDA, CDR2 SQIVND, per germline (reference sequence). The V and J ends lost 6 bases and 8 bases, in that order; junction bases with no gene match: 10. CDR3 coding DNA: TGTGCCAGTAGAGACCCGGGACTATCCGATGAGCAGTTCTTC. Its protein product is CASRDPGLSDEQFF.

V and J are TRBV7-3 and TRBJ2-7, with 12 positions matching TRBD2. The CDR3 extends over 15 amino acids. Trimming at V came to 2 bases and at J to 2 bases, leaving 1 base not matched to a gene. Germline V gene data show CDR1 as SGHTA and CDR2 as FQGTGA. This CDR3 reads CASSLPSGGAYEQYF. CDR3 DNA sequence: TGTGCCAGCAGCTTACCTAGCGGGGGGGCCTACGAGCAGTACTTC.

The genes are TRBV5-6 and TRBJ2-5; 9 nucleotides match TRBD1. The CDR3 runs 15 residues. Trimming removed 1 base from V and 2 bases from J; junction bases left unmatched: 3. Germline values: CDR1 SGHDT, CDR2 YYEEEE. CDR3 nucleotide sequence: TGTGCCAGCAGCTTGTGGGGACAGGGTCAAGAGACCCAGTACTTC. Encoded protein: CASSLWGQGQETQYF.

The genes are TRBV5-1 and TRBJ2-1; TRBD1 might be the D (6 bases). There are 14 residues in the CDR3. V lost 0 bases to trimming and J lost 7 bases, with 11 bases between them. Germline lookup yields CDR1 SGHRS and CDR2 YFSETQ. The CDR3 loop reads CASSLEIGGNEQFF. CDR3 sequence (DNA): TGCGCCAGCAGCTTGGAAATAGGGGGAAATGAGCAGTTCTTC.

This chain links TRBV16 with TRBJ1-2; D remains ambiguous. V was pared by 1 base and J by 5 bases, with 14 bases between. Germline CDR1 KGHSY, CDR2 FQNENV. CDR3 length: 15 residues. CDR3 DNA sequence: TGTGCCAGCAGCCAATTGACCGAGAGGCGGTATGGCTACACCTTC. Protein product: CASSQLTERRYGYTF. The full variable domain, with the rest looked up from reference TRBV16 and TRBJ1-2, is GEEVAQTPKHLVRGEGQKAKLYCAPIKGHSYVFWYQQVLKNEFKFLISFQNENVFDETGMPKERFSAKCLPNSPCSLEIQATKLEDSAVYFCASSQLTERRYGYTFGSGTRLTVV.

The chain carries TRBV28 and TRBJ1-1, with unresolved D. CDR3 length equals 12 residues. V lost 3 bases and J lost 7, with 9 bases in between. Looked up from germline, CDR1 is MDHEN and CDR2 is SYDVKM. The CDR3 nucleotides are TGTGCCAGCAGTTTGCGATCCGGTGAAGCTTTCTTT. Residues: CASSLRSGEAFF.

A single count supports this clone. The chain carries TRBV27 and TRBJ2-2; TRBD1 matches at 11 bases. Germline V gene sequence: CDR1 MNHEY, CDR2 SMNVEV (reference sequence). The trim removed 7 bases at V and 5 bases at J, leaving 12 bases unmatched. This CDR3 is built from 17 residues. DNA of the CDR3: TGTGCCAGCACCCAGAGGGACAGGGGGGGGATGACCGGGGAGCTGTTTTTT. Encoded protein: CASTQRDRGGMTGELFF.

The rearrangement links TRBV4-3 to TRBJ2-3; 9 bases agree with TRBD2. Germline CDR1 reads LGHNA; CDR2 reads YSLEER. V lost 2 bases, J lost 2 bases, and 5 bases stayed unmatched. This CDR3 has 16 residues. The CDR3 protein is CASSQQAGGDTDTQYF. The CDR3 region has the DNA TGCGCCAGCAGCCAACAAGCGGGGGGCGACACAGATACGCAGTATTTT.

This rearrangement joins TRBV18 to TRBJ1-1; 7 nucleotides agree with TRBD1. There are 16 residues in the CDR3. V was pared by 0 bases and J by 4 bases, with 8 bases of the junction left unmatched. Germline-derived CDR1 and CDR2 are KGHSH and LQKENI. CDR3: CASSPPEGARATEAFF. As DNA, the CDR3 is TGTGCCAGCTCACCACCGGAGGGGGCCAGGGCCACTGAAGCTTTCTTT. The variable domain in full, completed from reference TRBV18 and TRBJ1-1, reads NAGVMQNPRHLVRRRGQEARLRCSPMKGHSHVYWYRQLPEEGLKFMVYLQKENIIDESGMPKERFSAEFPKEGPSILRIQQVVRGDSAAYFCASSPPEGARATEAFFGQGTRLTVV.

In this sample, this clone turned up a few times. The rearrangement links TRBV7-3 to TRBJ1-4; a weak D match, TRBD1 (6 bases). The V gene's germline CDR1 is SGHTA and CDR2 FQGTGA. This CDR3 comprises 15 residues. The germline V and J ends were trimmed by 4 bases and 8 bases, with 17 bases remaining between them. The CDR3 loop is CASSSSGGEGEKLFF. For the CDR3, the DNA is TGTGCCAGCAGCTCTTCGGGGGGCGAGGGCGAAAAACTGTTTTTT.

The rearrangement joins TRBV7-8 to TRBJ1-5; 8 bases line up with TRBD1. V lost 3 bases and J lost 2; bases outside the gene matches: 6. This CDR3 region has 16 residues. Germline values: CDR1 SGHVS, CDR2 FQNEAQ. The CDR3 loop is CASSLTPRGRNQPQHF. The DNA for the CDR3 is TGTGCCAGCAGCTTGACCCCCAGGGGGCGCAATCAGCCCCAGCATTTT.

This chain uses TRBV5-6 with TRBJ2-1, with D unresolved. Germline V gives CDR1 SGHDT, CDR2 YYEEEE. The V and J ends lost 1 base and 6 bases respectively, with 8 bases between them. This CDR3 region has 13 residues. DNA for the CDR3: TGTGCCAGCAGCTTGTCCCTTGTCAATGAGCAGTTCTTC. Amino acid sequence: CASSLSLVNEQFF.

This clone was observed once. The genes are TRBV5-1 and TRBJ2-7, with 9 positions matching TRBD2. Trimming took 0 bases from V and 6 from J; bases not matched to a gene: 7. There are 15 residues in the CDR3. Germline V CDR1 and CDR2: SGHRS, YFSETQ. This CDR3 reads CASSLVAGGQGEQYF. The CDR3 DNA reads as TGCGCCAGCAGCTTGGTGGCGGGAGGGCAGGGCGAGCAGTACTTC.